Listed below are T cell receptor beta chains from one sample, sequenced in a study of human T cells and chemical hapten exposure. TCRdb reanalysed the 5' RACE reads using MiXCR and keeps one entry per CDR3 protein. The repertoire consists of 95,000 to 120,000 distinct CDR3 sequences, with 19% occurring once and the leading ten covering roughly 2.8%. The receptors were sampled from a human donor in good health. CDR3s include the opening cysteine and the closing phenylalanine or tryptophan. D genes are given only for firm matches. Clone size is stated in some rows and not others, as once, few, many or a class when expanded.

TRBV5-1,TRBJ1-1,few,TRBD1,CASSLLGQGRMNTEAFF,TGCGCCAGCAGCTTGCTCGGACAGGGACGCATGAACACTGAAGCTTTCTTT
TRBV6-5,TRBJ1-3,few,.,CASSYSGRTRSGNTIYF,TGTGCCAGCAGTTACTCTGGGAGGACCCGCTCTGGAAACACCATATATTTT
TRBV6-2/TRBV6-3,TRBJ2-7,.,TRBD2,CASAGGSPVVEQYF,TGTGCCAGCGCGGGGGGGTCCCCCGTTGTCGAGCAGTACTTC
TRBV7-2,TRBJ1-5,few,TRBD1,CASSLWGRGKGQPQHF,TGTGCCAGCAGCTTGTGGGGCAGGGGGAAAGGCCAGCCCCAGCATTTT
TRBV28,TRBJ1-5,few,.,CASSLDPTSGNQPQHF,TGTGCCAGCAGTTTAGATCCGACAAGCGGCAATCAGCCCCAGCATTTT
TRBV7-9,TRBJ2-7,many,.,CASSLPGHEGMMEQYF,TGTGCCAGCAGCCTACCGGGACACGAGGGGATGATGGAGCAGTACTTC
TRBV30,TRBJ2-3,.,.,CAWSQGRSSTDTQYF,TGTGCCTGGAGCCAGGGGAGATCTAGCACAGATACGCAGTATTTT
TRBV20-1,TRBJ2-7,many,.,CSAITPFEYEQYF,TGCAGTGCTATTACCCCATTCGAGTACGAGCAGTACTTC
TRBV24-1,TRBJ2-2,few,.,CATSDLGTNTGELFF,TGTGCCACCAGTGATTTAGGGACGAACACCGGGGAGCTGTTTTTT
TRBV28,TRBJ2-1,few,.,CASSSNRYRFF,TGTGCCAGCAGTTCGAACAGATACCGGTTCTTC
TRBV29-1,TRBJ1-4,.,.,CSVAADEKLFF,TGCAGCGTGGCAGCCGATGAAAAACTGTTTTTT
TRBV29-1,TRBJ2-4,few,.,CSVEGGAGAPSIQYF,TGCAGCGTTGAGGGGGGCGCCGGGGCCCCCAGCATTCAGTACTTC
TRBV5-1,TRBJ1-2,.,.,CASSLSNRDSGYTF,TGCGCCAGCAGCTTGAGTAACAGGGATAGTGGCTACACCTTC
TRBV27,TRBJ1-5,few,.,CASSWSRNNQPQHF,TGTGCCAGCAGTTGGTCCAGGAACAATCAGCCCCAGCATTTT
TRBV4-1,TRBJ2-2,.,TRBD1,CASSRSRGLTGELFF,TGCGCCAGCAGCCGGAGCAGGGGGCTCACCGGGGAGCTGTTTTTT
TRBV7-8,TRBJ2-2,.,TRBD2,CASRRSGSNTGELFF,TGTGCCAGCAGAAGGAGCGGGAGTAACACCGGGGAGCTGTTTTTT
TRBV7-3,TRBJ2-1,few,.,CASSLLKNPYNEQFF,TGTGCCAGCAGCTTACTAAAGAACCCCTACAATGAGCAGTTCTTC
TRBV12-3/TRBV12-4,TRBJ1-1,.,TRBD1,CASSPPLGQGADEAFF,TGTGCCAGCAGCCCGCCGCTGGGGCAGGGGGCGGATGAAGCTTTCTTT
TRBV30,TRBJ2-7,.,.,CAWIPGQRRGKQYF,TGTGCCTGGATACCGGGACAGCGTCGGGGGAAGCAGTACTTC
TRBV12-3/TRBV12-4,TRBJ2-1,few,TRBD2,CASSLFSGSISDEQFF,TGTGCCAGCAGTTTATTTAGCGGGAGTATCTCGGATGAGCAGTTCTTC
TRBV30,TRBJ2-5,many,.,CAWSVRVQETQYF,TGTGCCTGGAGTGTACGCGTCCAAGAGACCCAGTACTTC
TRBV27,TRBJ2-3,few,.,CASSLGRLRDTDTQYF,TGTGCCAGCAGTTTAGGTAGACTCCGCGACACAGATACGCAGTATTTT
TRBV15,TRBJ1-6,many,.,CATSRQETADSPLHF,TGTGCCACCAGCAGACAGGAAACGGCGGATTCACCCCTCCACTTT
TRBV3-1,TRBJ1-4,few,.,CASSQTRQQVKEKLFF,TGTGCCAGCAGCCAAACAAGACAGCAGGTTAAGGAAAAACTGTTTTTT
TRBV12-3/TRBV12-4,TRBJ1-1,.,.,CASRGWGLNTEAFF,TGTGCCAGCAGGGGCTGGGGCTTGAACACTGAAGCTTTCTTT
TRBV6-1,TRBJ1-1,few,.,CASSPRQAEAFF,TGTGCCAGCAGTCCCCGACAGGCTGAAGCTTTCTTT
TRBV28,TRBJ1-5,few,TRBD1,CATGTALEPQHF,TGTGCAACCGGGACAGCTCTTGAGCCCCAGCATTTT